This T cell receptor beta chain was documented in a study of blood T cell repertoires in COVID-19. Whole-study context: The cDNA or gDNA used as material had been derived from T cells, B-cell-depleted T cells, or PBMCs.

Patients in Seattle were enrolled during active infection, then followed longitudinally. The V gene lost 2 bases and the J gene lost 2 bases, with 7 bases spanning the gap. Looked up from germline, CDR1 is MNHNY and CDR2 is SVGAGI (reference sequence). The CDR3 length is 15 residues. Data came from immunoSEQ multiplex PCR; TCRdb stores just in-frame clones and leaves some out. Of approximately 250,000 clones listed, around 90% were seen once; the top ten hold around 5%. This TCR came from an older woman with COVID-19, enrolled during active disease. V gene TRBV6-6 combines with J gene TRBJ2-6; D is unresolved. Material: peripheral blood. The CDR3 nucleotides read TGTGCCAGCAGTTACCGGGTGGCTGGGGCCAACGTCCTGACTTTC. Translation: CASSYRVAGANVLTF.